The TCR beta chain described here comes from a study of blood T cell repertoires in COVID-19. Using immunoSEQ multiplex PCR, the repertoire was profiled, and TCRdb retains in-frame clones only, with some absent. The sample carries 250,000 to 300,000 clones, 89% recorded once. The CDR3 is 16 residues long. Germline loops: CDR1 MGHRA, CDR2 YSYEKL. The V segment lost 1 base and the J segment 2 bases; nucleotides outside the gene matches: 5. This clonotype was sampled from a woman aged 55-69 years with acute or convalescent COVID-19. The sequenced sample was peripheral blood. The chain recombines TRBV4-1 with TRBJ1-5, with TRBD1 matching over 7 bases. CDR3 nucleotides: TGCGCCAGCAGCCAAGGACAGGGAAGTGGCAATCAGCCCCAGCATTTT. Encoded protein: CASSQGQGSGNQPQHF.